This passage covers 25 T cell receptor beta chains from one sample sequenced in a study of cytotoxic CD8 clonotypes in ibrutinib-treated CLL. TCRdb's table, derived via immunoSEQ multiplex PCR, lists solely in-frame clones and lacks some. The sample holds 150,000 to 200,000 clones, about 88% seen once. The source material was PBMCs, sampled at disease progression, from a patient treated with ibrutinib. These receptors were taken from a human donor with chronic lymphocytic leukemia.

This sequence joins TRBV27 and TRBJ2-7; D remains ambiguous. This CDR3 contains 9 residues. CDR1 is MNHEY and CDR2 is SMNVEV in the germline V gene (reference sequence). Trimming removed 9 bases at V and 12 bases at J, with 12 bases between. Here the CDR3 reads CASSSLRYF. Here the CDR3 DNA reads TGTGCCAGTTCATCCCTCAGGTACTTC.

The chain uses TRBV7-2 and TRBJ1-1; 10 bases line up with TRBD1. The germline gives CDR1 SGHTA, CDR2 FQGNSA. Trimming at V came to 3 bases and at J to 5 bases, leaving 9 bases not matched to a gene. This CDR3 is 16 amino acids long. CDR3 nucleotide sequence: TGTGCCAGCAGCTTCCCGGGACAGGGGCAAAGGACTGAAGCTTTCTTT. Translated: CASSFPGQGQRTEAFF.

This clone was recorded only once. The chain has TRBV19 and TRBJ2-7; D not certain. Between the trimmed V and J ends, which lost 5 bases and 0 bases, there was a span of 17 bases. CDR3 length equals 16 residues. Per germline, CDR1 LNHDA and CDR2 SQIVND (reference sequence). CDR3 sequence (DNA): TGTGCCAGTAGTGTCCGGACCGATGGATTCTCCTACGAGCAGTACTTC. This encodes CASSVRTDGFSYEQYF. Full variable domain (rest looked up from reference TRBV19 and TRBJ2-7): DGGITQSPKYLFRKEGQNVTLSCEQNLNHDAMYWYRQDPGQGLRLIYYSQIVNDFQKGDIAEGYSVSREKKESFPLTVTSAQKNPTAFYLCASSVRTDGFSYEQYFGPGTRLTVT.

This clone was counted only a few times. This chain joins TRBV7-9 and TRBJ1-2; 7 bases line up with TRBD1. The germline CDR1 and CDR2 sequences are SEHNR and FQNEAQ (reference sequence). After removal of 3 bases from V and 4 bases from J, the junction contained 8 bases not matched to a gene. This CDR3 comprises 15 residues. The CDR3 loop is CASSLRQGQTYGYTF. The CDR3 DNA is TGTGCCAGCAGCTTGAGACAGGGACAGACCTATGGCTACACCTTC.

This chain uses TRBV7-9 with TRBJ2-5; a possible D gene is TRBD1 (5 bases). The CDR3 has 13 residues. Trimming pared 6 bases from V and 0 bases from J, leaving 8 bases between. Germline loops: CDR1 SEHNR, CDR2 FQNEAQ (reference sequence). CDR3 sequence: CASRHRYQETQYF. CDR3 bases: TGTGCCAGCAGGCACAGGTACCAAGAGACCCAGTACTTC.

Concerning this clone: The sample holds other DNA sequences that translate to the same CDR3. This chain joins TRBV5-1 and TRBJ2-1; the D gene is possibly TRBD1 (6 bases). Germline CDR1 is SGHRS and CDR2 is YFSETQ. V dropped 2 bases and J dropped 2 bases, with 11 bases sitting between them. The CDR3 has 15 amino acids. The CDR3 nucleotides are TGCGCCAGCAGCTTAGGCCAGGGGCCCTACAATGAGCAGTTCTTC. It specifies CASSLGQGPYNEQFF.

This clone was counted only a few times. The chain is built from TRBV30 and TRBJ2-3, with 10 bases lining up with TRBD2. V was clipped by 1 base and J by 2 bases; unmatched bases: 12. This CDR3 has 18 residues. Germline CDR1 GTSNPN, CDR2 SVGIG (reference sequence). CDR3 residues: CAWSAGFTSGIFTDTQYF. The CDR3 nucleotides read TGTGCCTGGAGTGCCGGCTTCACTAGCGGGATTTTCACAGATACGCAGTATTTT.

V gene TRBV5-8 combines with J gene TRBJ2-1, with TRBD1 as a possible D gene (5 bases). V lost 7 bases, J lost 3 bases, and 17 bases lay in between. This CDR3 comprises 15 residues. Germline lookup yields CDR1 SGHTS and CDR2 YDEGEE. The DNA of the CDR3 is TGTGCCAGCGCAGGGTACCTTGCTTACTACAATGAGCAGTTCTTC. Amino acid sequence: CASAGYLAYYNEQFF. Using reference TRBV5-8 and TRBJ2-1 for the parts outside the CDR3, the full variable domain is EAGVTQSPTHLIKTRGQQATLRCSPISGHTSVYWYQQALGLGLQFLLWYDEGEERNRGNFPPRFSGRQFPNYSSELNVNALELEDSALYLCASAGYLAYYNEQFFGPGTRLTVL.

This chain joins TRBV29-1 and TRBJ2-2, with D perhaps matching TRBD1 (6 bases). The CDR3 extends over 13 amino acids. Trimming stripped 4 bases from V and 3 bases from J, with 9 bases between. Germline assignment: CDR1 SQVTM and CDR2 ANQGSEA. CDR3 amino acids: CSVATGYTGELFF. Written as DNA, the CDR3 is TGCAGCGTTGCTACAGGGTACACCGGGGAGCTGTTTTTT.

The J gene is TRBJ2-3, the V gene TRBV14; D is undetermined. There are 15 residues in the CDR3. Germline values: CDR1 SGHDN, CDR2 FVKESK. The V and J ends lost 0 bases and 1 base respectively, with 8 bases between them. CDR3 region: CASSQDMIRTDTQYF. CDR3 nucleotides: TGTGCCAGCAGCCAAGATATGATCCGCACAGATACGCAGTATTTT.

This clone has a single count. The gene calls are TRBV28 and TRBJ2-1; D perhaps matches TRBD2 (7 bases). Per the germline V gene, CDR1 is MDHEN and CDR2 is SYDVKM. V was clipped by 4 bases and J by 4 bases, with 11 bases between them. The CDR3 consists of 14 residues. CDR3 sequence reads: CASSWEGQYNEQFF. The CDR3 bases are TGTGCCAGCAGTTGGGAGGGACAATACAATGAGCAGTTCTTC.

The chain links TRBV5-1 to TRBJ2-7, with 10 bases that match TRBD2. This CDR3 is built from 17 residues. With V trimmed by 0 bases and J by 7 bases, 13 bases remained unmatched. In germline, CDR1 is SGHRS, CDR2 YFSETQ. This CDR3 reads CASSLEPSGSFSKEQYF. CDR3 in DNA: TGCGCCAGCAGCTTGGAGCCTAGCGGGAGCTTCTCTAAAGAGCAGTACTTC.

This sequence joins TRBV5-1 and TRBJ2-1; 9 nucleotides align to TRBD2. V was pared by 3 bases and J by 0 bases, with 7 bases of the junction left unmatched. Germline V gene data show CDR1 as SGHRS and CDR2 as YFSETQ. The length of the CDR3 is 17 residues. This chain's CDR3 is CASSSGAGGSSYNEQFF. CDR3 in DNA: TGCGCCAGCAGCTCCGGGGCGGGAGGGAGCTCCTACAATGAGCAGTTCTTC.

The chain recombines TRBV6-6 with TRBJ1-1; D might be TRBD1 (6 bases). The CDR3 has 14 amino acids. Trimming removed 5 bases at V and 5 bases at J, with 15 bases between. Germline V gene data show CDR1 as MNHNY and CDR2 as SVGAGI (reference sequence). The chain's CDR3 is CASSPDSGSTEAFF. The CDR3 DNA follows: TGTGCCAGCAGTCCGGACAGCGGGTCGACTGAAGCTTTCTTT.

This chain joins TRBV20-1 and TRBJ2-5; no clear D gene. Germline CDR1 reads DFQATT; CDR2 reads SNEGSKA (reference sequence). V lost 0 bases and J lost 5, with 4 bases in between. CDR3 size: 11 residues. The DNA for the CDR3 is TGCAGTGCTAGAGAGGGGGAGACCCAGTACTTC. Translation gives CSAREGETQYF.

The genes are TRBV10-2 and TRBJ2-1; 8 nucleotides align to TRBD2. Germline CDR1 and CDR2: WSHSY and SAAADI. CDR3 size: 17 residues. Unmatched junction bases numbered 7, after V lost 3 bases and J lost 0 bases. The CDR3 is CASSEGLAGNSYNEQFF. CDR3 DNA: TGCGCCAGCAGTGAAGGGTTAGCGGGGAACTCCTACAATGAGCAGTTCTTC.

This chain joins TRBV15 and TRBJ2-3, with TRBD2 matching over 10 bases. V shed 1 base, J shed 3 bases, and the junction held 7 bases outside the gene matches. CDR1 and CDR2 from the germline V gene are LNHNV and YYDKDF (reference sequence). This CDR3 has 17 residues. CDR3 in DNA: TGTGCCACCAGCAGAGGACCTGCTAGCGGGAGAACAGATACGCAGTATTTT. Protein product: CATSRGPASGRTDTQYF.

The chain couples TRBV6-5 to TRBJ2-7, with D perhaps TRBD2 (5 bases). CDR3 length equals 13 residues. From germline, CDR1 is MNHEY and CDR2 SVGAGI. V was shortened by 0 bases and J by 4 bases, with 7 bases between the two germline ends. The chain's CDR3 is CASSYSGNYEQYF. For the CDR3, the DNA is TGTGCCAGCAGTTACTCCGGGAATTACGAGCAGTACTTC.

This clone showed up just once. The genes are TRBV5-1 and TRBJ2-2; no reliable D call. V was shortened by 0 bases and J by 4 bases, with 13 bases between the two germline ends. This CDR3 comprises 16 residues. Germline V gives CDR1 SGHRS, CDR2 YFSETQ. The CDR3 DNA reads TGCGCCAGCAGCTTGGCAGGTCCTCGAGGCACCGGGGAGCTGTTTTTT. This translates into CASSLAGPRGTGELFF.

CDR3 sequence (DNA): TGTGCCAGCAGCAGCGGGACACAACAAGAGACCCAGTACTTC. Its protein is CASSSGTQQETQYF. The V gene is TRBV21-1, the J gene TRBJ2-5. TRBV21-1 is an annotated pseudogene. This CDR3 comprises 14 residues.

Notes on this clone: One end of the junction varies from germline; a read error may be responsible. The CDR3 spells CASSGQAGSLKAF. CDR3 bases: TGTGCCAGCAGCGGACAAGCAGGGTCTTTAAAGGCCTTC. V is TRBV2 and J is TRBJ1-2; tentatively, D is TRBD1 (5 bases). CDR3 length: 13 amino acids. Germline V gene sequence: CDR1 SNHLY, CDR2 FYNNEI.

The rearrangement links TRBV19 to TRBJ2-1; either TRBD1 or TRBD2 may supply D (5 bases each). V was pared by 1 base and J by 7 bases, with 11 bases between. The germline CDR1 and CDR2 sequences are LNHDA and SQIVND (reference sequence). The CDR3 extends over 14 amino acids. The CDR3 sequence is CASSIVRGSNEQFF. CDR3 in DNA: TGTGCCAGTAGTATAGTACGGGGCTCTAATGAGCAGTTCTTC.

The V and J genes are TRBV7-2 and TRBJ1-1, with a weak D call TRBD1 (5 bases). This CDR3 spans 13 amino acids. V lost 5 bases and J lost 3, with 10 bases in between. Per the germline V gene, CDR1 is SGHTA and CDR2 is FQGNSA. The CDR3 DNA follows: TGTGCCAGCAGCCAAGAACAGGACACTGAAGCTTTCTTT. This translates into CASSQEQDTEAFF.

Here the CDR3 DNA reads TGTGCCAGCAGCTCAATACAGGGGTCGAGCGTTTACGAGCAGTACTTC. Its translation: CASSSIQGSSVYEQYF. V is TRBV5-4 and J is TRBJ2-7; TRBD1 matches at 7 bases. This CDR3 has 16 residues. Trimming took 3 bases from V and 4 from J; bases not matched to a gene: 13. The germline V gene encodes CDR1 SGHNT and CDR2 YYREEE (reference sequence).

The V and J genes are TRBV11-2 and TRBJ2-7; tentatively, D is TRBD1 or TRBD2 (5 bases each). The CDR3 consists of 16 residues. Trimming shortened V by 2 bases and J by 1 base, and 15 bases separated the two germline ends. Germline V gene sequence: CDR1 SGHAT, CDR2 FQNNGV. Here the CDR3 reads CASSLMSLGESYEQYF. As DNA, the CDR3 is TGTGCCAGCAGCTTAATGTCTTTGGGGGAGTCCTACGAGCAGTACTTC. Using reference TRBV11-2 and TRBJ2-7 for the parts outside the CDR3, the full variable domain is EAGVAQSPRYKIIEKRQSVAFWCNPISGHATLYWYQQILGQGPKLLIQFQNNGVVDDSQLPKDRFSAERLKGVDSTLKIQPAKLEDSAVYLCASSLMSLGESYEQYFGPGTRLTVT.